These 29 T cell receptor beta chains originate from one sample sequenced in a study of T cell repertoires in cytomegalovirus infection. TCRdb ran MiXCR on the reads and lists one entry per CDR3 protein. The profile shows about 890,000 distinct CDR3 sequences, around 31% of them singletons. These receptors' antigens are unknown. The source material was cultured CD8+ T cells from PBMCs, sampled from culture after CMV antigen stimulation. These TCRs come from a human donor in good health (CMV status not recorded). Some clones in this sample may be carry-over from other donors' samples.

The chain combines TRBV13 with TRBJ1-1, with 8 bases aligning to TRBD1. There are 13 residues in the CDR3. Germline CDR1 PRHDT, CDR2 FYEKMQ (reference sequence). With 5 bases clipped from V and 12 bases from J, the junction kept 11 bases outside the gene matches. The CDR3 region is CASSPDRGYGTFF. The CDR3 DNA follows: TGTGCCAGCAGCCCCGACAGGGGTTATGGAACTTTCTTT.

The CDR3: CASSLGGTLYSATGELFF. CDR3 coding DNA: TGTGCCAGCAGCTTAGGCGGGACTCTTTATTCGGCCACCGGGGAGCTGTTTTTT. V is TRBV7-6 and J is TRBJ2-2; D may be TRBD2 (6 bases). The CDR3 runs 18 residues. The V end was cut by 1 base, the J end by 4 bases, with 19 bases between. The germline gives CDR1 SGHVS, CDR2 FNYEAQ.

The V and J genes are TRBV29-1 and TRBJ2-2; 9 bases are a match to TRBD1. Germline CDR1 reads SQVTM; CDR2 reads ANQGSEA. V lost 5 bases to trimming and J lost 6 bases; unmatched junction nucleotides: 10. The CDR3 length is 15 residues. The CDR3 DNA is TGCAGCGTTCTAACAGGGGGCGACCGCCCCGGGGAGCTGTTTTTT. This sequence encodes CSVLTGGDRPGELFF.

The chain has TRBV7-9 and TRBJ1-5; D might be TRBD1 (5 bases). The CDR3 is 14 residues long. Germline CDR1 and CDR2: SEHNR and FQNEAQ (reference sequence). Trimming took 4 bases from V and 4 from J, leaving 11 bases between them. This chain's CDR3 is CASSSVGGNQPQHF. CDR3 nucleotide sequence: TGTGCCAGCAGCTCCGTTGGGGGAAATCAGCCCCAGCATTTT.

This clonotype was picked up a small number of times. J is TRBJ1-1 and V is TRBV25-1; a possible D gene is TRBD1 (6 bases). CDR3 length: 16 amino acids. Germline lookup yields CDR1 MGHDK and CDR2 SYGVNS. The V end lost 3 bases, the J end lost 0 bases, and 14 bases lay between the germline ends. CDR3 region: CASSDGGQGLNTEAFF. The CDR3 coding sequence is TGTGCCAGCAGTGACGGGGGGCAGGGGCTGAACACTGAAGCTTTCTTT.

The chain recombines TRBV9 with TRBJ1-2; 7 bases map to TRBD1. This CDR3 has 15 amino acids. The V gene's germline CDR1 is SGDLS and CDR2 YYNGEE. The V gene end was trimmed by 1 base and the J gene end by 7 bases; junction bases not matched to a gene: 10. The CDR3: CASSVFGTEPIGYTF. CDR3 DNA: TGTGCCAGCAGCGTATTCGGGACAGAGCCTATTGGCTACACCTTC.

This clonotype was counted only a few times. The V and J genes are TRBV7-9 and TRBJ1-1, with D unresolved. The CDR3 length is 14 residues. V was clipped by 3 bases and J by 0 bases, with 8 bases between them. The germline V gene encodes CDR1 SEHNR and CDR2 FQNEAQ (reference sequence). CDR3 residues: CASSFSVMNTEAFF. CDR3 DNA sequence: TGTGCCAGCAGCTTTTCGGTGATGAACACTGAAGCTTTCTTT.

About this clonotype itself: A junction end diverges from the germline sequence, so it may reflect a read error. V usage is TRBV6-5 and J usage is TRBJ2-1, with D possibly matching TRBD1 (6 bases). CDR1 and CDR2 from the germline V gene are MNHEY and SVGAGI. The CDR3 covers 12 residues. CDR3 in DNA: TGTGCCGGCAGCTTGGGGGCACGGGAGCAGTTCTTC. Translation gives CAGSLGAREQFF.

The V gene is TRBV4-2, the J gene TRBJ1-6; unclear D gene. The CDR3 covers 15 residues. The V gene lost 1 base and the J gene lost 7 bases, with 11 bases spanning the gap. Per the germline V gene, CDR1 is LGHNA and CDR2 is YNFKEQ. CDR3 nucleotides: TGTGCCAGCAGCCAAGTAACTGGTGGCAATTCACCCCTCCACTTT. This codes for CASSQVTGGNSPLHF.

V gene TRBV7-8 combines with J gene TRBJ2-1, with D possibly TRBD1 on 6 matching bases. The length of the CDR3 is 15 residues. V was pared by 1 base and J by 5 bases, with 12 bases between. Germline CDR1 reads SGHVS; CDR2 reads FQNEAQ. Here the CDR3 DNA reads TGTGCCAGCAGCTTAGGGGTGGACAGTAACAATGAGCAGTTCTTC. Translating gives CASSLGVDSNNEQFF. Supplemented by reference TRBV7-8 and TRBJ2-1, the full variable domain reads GAGVSQSPRYKVAKRGQDVALRCDPISGHVSLFWYQQALGQGPEFLTYFQNEAQLDKSGLPSDRFFAERPEGSVSTLKIQRTQQEDSAVYLCASSLGVDSNNEQFFGPGTRLTVL.

This clonotype was seen a single time. V usage is TRBV27 and J usage is TRBJ2-1; D call uncertain. V shed 4 bases and J shed 5 bases, with 9 bases lying between them. The CDR3 has 13 amino acids. Germline-derived CDR1 and CDR2 are MNHEY and SMNVEV (reference sequence). The CDR3 sequence is CASSYSSHNEQFF. CDR3 nucleotide sequence: TGTGCCAGCAGTTACAGCTCTCACAATGAGCAGTTCTTC.

Comments on this clonotype: A much larger clone differs by one base, so this may be a read error. The chain joins TRBV7-6 to TRBJ2-1; possibly TRBD1 for D (6 bases). CDR3 size: 14 residues. Trimming took 8 bases from V and 5 from J, leaving 16 bases between them. Germline V gene lookup returns CDR1 SGHVS and CDR2 FNYEAQ. The CDR3 nucleotides read TGTGCCAGCTCGGTGGGGGCCTTTAACAATGAGCAGTTCTTC. Its protein is CASSVGAFNNEQFF.

The chain joins TRBV14 to TRBJ2-7; 7 bases are a match to TRBD2. The CDR3 is 16 residues long. Trimming removed 4 bases from V and 2 bases from J; junction bases left unmatched: 11. Germline CDR1 reads SGHDN; CDR2 reads FVKESK. CDR3 nucleotide sequence: TGTGCCAGCAGCCTTCGCGGGGGTCCCCATGCCTACGAGCAGTACTTC. Residues: CASSLRGGPHAYEQYF.

This clonotype was picked up a small number of times. CDR3 region: CASSSRTEGYIEKLFF. The CDR3, as DNA: TGTGCCAGCAGTTCCCGGACAGAGGGTTATATTGAAAAACTGTTTTTT. The chain links TRBV6-6 to TRBJ1-4, with D perhaps matching TRBD1 (6 bases). Germline loops: CDR1 MNHNY, CDR2 SVGAGI (reference sequence). V was cut by 4 bases and J by 7 bases, with 19 bases left in between. The CDR3 contains 16 residues.

The chain is built from TRBV27 and TRBJ2-1, with 7 positions matching TRBD1. V trimming: 3 bases; J trimming: 6 bases; junction bases outside the gene matches: 8. The CDR3 covers 15 residues. Germline V gene sequence: CDR1 MNHEY, CDR2 SMNVEV (reference sequence). CDR3 sequence reads: CASSFGTAEVNEQFF. The CDR3 DNA sequence: TGTGCCAGCAGTTTTGGGACAGCGGAGGTCAATGAGCAGTTCTTC.

The chain combines TRBV14 with TRBJ2-4; 11 nucleotides match TRBD1. CDR1 and CDR2 (germline): SGHDN, FVKESK. This CDR3 spans 16 amino acids. Germline trimming cut 5 bases from V and 1 base from J; bases unmatched to any gene: 4. As DNA, the CDR3 is TGTGCCAGCAGCTGGACAGGGGGCTGGGCCAAAAACATTCAGTACTTC. Translated, it gives CASSWTGGWAKNIQYF.

V usage is TRBV27 and J usage is TRBJ2-5; TRBD1 aligns across 10 bases. Trimming removed 5 bases from V and 4 bases from J; junction bases left unmatched: 10. The CDR3 is 16 amino acids. From germline, CDR1 is MNHEY and CDR2 SMNVEV (reference sequence). This chain's CDR3 is CASSPGDRGMGETQYF. CDR3 DNA: TGTGCCAGCAGTCCTGGGGACAGGGGCATGGGAGAGACCCAGTACTTC.

This clonotype was seen a few times. V usage is TRBV5-6 and J usage is TRBJ1-4; no clear D. The CDR3 extends over 14 amino acids. V lost 0 bases and J 5 bases, leaving 8 bases between the germline ends. Germline V gene data show CDR1 as SGHDT and CDR2 as YYEEEE. CDR3 amino acids: CASSLDGPNEKLFF. The CDR3 nucleotides are TGTGCCAGCAGCTTGGACGGGCCCAATGAAAAACTGTTTTTT.

With respect to this clonotype: This could be a read error, since a much larger clone is one nucleotide away. The chain is built from TRBV7-2 and TRBJ2-7; TRBD2 agrees at 11 bases. Germline loops: CDR1 SGHTA, CDR2 FQGNSA. Trimming removed 4 bases from V and 5 bases from J; junction bases left unmatched: 7. The CDR3 length is 15 residues. CDR3 sequence reads: CTSSYWTSGQDEQYF. As DNA, the CDR3 is TGTACCAGCAGCTATTGGACTAGCGGGCAAGACGAGCAGTACTTC.

This chain joins TRBV12-3 or TRBV12-4 and TRBJ2-3, with D maybe TRBD1 (5 bases). Trimming left V 3 bases short and J 4 bases short, with 14 bases between. This CDR3 comprises 15 residues. The CDR3, as DNA: TGTGCCAGCAGTTTGGTCAGGGCCAGCGCAGATACGCAGTATTTT. Its protein is CASSLVRASADTQYF.

The V and J genes are TRBV4-2 and TRBJ2-3; D remains unclear. The CDR3 is 16 amino acids. Germline CDR1 LGHNA, CDR2 YNFKEQ. Trimming left V 0 bases short and J 1 base short, with 11 bases between. CDR3 loop: CASSQEGLSGTDTQYF. CDR3 in DNA: TGTGCCAGCAGCCAAGAAGGTCTGTCCGGCACAGATACGCAGTATTTT.

Many counts were recorded for this clonotype. V usage is TRBV4-3 and J usage is TRBJ2-2, with 8 bases fitting TRBD1. CDR1 LGHNA and CDR2 YSLEER come from the germline V gene. This CDR3 region has 15 residues. Losses at the gene ends were 2 bases for V and 7 bases for J; bases not matched to a gene: 6. In DNA form, the CDR3 reads TGCGCCAGCAGCCAATCGACAGGGGTACACGGGGAGCTGTTTTTT. Amino acids: CASSQSTGVHGELFF.

In this sample, this clonotype turned up many times. The chain recombines TRBV7-8 with TRBJ2-7; TRBD2 matches at 12 bases. The germline gives CDR1 SGHVS, CDR2 FQNEAQ. J lost 7 bases, V lost 5 bases, and 6 bases had no gene match. This CDR3 is 14 amino acids long. The CDR3 DNA is TGTGCCAGCAGCCTCTTTGGGACTAGCGGGGAGCAGTACTTC. Translation gives CASSLFGTSGEQYF.

This clonotype was counted once. CDR3 amino acids: CASSWTGANSPLHF. The CDR3 nucleotides are TGTGCCAGCAGTTGGACAGGCGCAAATTCACCCCTCCACTTT. V usage is TRBV6-2 or TRBV6-3 and J usage is TRBJ1-6; 7 bases align to TRBD1. The CDR3 totals 14 residues. Germline loops: CDR1 MNHEY, CDR2 SVGEGT. The V and J ends lost 4 bases and 7 bases, in that order; junction bases with no gene match: 4.

This clonotype was observed many times. The chain combines TRBV7-8 with TRBJ2-1; 8 nucleotides line up with TRBD1. Trimming cost V 6 bases and J 4 bases; bases outside gene matches: 11. Germline CDR1 is SGHVS and CDR2 is FQNEAQ. The CDR3 covers 16 residues. CDR3 DNA: TGTGCCAGCAGGCCCAATCCAGGGGGCGCGTACAATGAGCAGTTCTTC. This encodes CASRPNPGGAYNEQFF.

This clonotype has more than one count but fewer than ten. The chain is built from TRBV28 and TRBJ2-1; D not certain. Germline V gene data show CDR1 as MDHEN and CDR2 as SYDVKM. The CDR3 spans 13 residues. Trimming pared 2 bases from V and 7 bases from J, leaving 9 bases between. The CDR3 is CASSLNVENEQFF. The CDR3 DNA is TGTGCCAGCAGTTTAAACGTTGAGAATGAGCAGTTCTTC.

This chain links TRBV7-9 with TRBJ1-1; D may be TRBD1 (5 bases). Germline V gene data show CDR1 as SEHNR and CDR2 as FQNEAQ (reference sequence). The CDR3 sequence is 14 residues long. V dropped 3 bases and J dropped 2 bases, with 10 bases sitting between them. CDR3 residues: CASSFRQRNTEAFF. CDR3 coding DNA: TGTGCCAGCAGCTTTAGACAGAGAAACACTGAAGCTTTCTTT.

This clonotype was counted a few times. The rearrangement uses TRBV7-6 and TRBJ2-2; the D is unclear. This CDR3 has 14 amino acids. Germline lookup yields CDR1 SGHVS and CDR2 FNYEAQ. The ends were cut back, 2 bases at V and 2 bases at J, with 6 bases in the middle. The CDR3 loop reads CASSLTINTGELFF. The DNA for the CDR3 is TGTGCCAGCAGCTTAACAATAAACACCGGGGAGCTGTTTTTT.

J is TRBJ1-2 and V is TRBV7-6, with unresolved D. The CDR3 totals 15 residues. The germline gives CDR1 SGHVS, CDR2 FNYEAQ. The V and J ends lost 1 base and 3 bases respectively, with 12 bases between them. DNA for the CDR3: TGTGCCAGCAGCTTAGATGCGAAGGTGGACTATGGCTACACCTTC. It encodes CASSLDAKVDYGYTF. The full variable domain, with the rest looked up from reference TRBV7-6 and TRBJ1-2, is GAGVSQSPRYKVTKRGQDVALRCDPISGHVSLYWYRQALGQGPEFLTYFNYEAQQDKSGLPNDRFSAERPEGSISTLTIQRTEQRDSAMYRCASSLDAKVDYGYTFGSGTRLTVV.